Below, 10 T cell receptor beta chains from the same sample are listed, as sequenced in a study of blood T cell repertoires in COVID-19. Some clones are missing from TCRdb's copy, which holds only in-frame ones; the method was immunoSEQ multiplex PCR. The sample yields 250,000 to 400,000 clones, 90% seen once. Sequencing used PBMCs or T cells enriched from blood (not recorded which). These TCRs come from a man between 60 and 75 years old who had recovered from COVID-19.

This chain links TRBV2 with TRBJ1-5, with D tentatively TRBD1 (6 bases). The length of the CDR3 is 14 residues. V lost 8 bases, J lost 3 bases, and 14 bases lay in between. Germline V lookup: CDR1 SNHLY, CDR2 FYNNEI. CDR3 sequence reads: CASVRDTNNQPQHF. The DNA of the CDR3 is TGTGCCAGCGTCCGGGACACAAACAATCAGCCCCAGCATTTT.

This clone was seen once. The chain uses TRBV5-1 and TRBJ1-2; 8 nucleotides align to TRBD1. The CDR3 totals 14 residues. Looked up from germline, CDR1 is SGHRS and CDR2 is YFSETQ. V gave up 3 bases and J gave up 6 bases; unmatched junction bases: 7. The CDR3 sequence: CASSSGTGIDGYTF. CDR3 bases: TGCGCCAGCAGCTCCGGGACAGGAATTGATGGCTACACCTTC.

The rearrangement joins TRBV9 to TRBJ2-3; 7 bases map to TRBD1. In germline, CDR1 is SGDLS, CDR2 YYNGEE. Germline trimming cut 2 bases from V and 2 bases from J; bases unmatched to any gene: 5. The CDR3 is made up of 15 amino acids. DNA for the CDR3: TGTGCCAGCAGCGTCGGGACAGAAGTCACAGATACGCAGTATTTT. As protein: CASSVGTEVTDTQYF.

The gene calls are TRBV4-1 and TRBJ2-5, with 8 bases fitting TRBD1. CDR3 length: 15 residues. V trimming: 2 bases; J trimming: 4 bases; junction bases outside the gene matches: 6. Germline CDR1 is MGHRA and CDR2 is YSYEKL. DNA of the CDR3: TGCGCCAGCAGCCAAAATCTCAGGGGGCGAGAGACCCAGTACTTC. Translated, it gives CASSQNLRGRETQYF.

J is TRBJ2-7 and V is TRBV30; no firm D call. The CDR3 is 13 amino acids. The V end was cut by 0 bases, the J end by 4 bases, with 10 bases between. Germline CDR1 is GTSNPN and CDR2 is SVGIG (reference sequence). CDR3 nucleotides: TGTGCCTGGAGTGTGCATATGCAGTACGAGCAGTACTTC. Translated: CAWSVHMQYEQYF. Full variable domain (missing parts from reference TRBV30 and TRBJ2-7): SQTIHQWPATLVQPVGSPLSLECTVEGTSNPNLYWYRQAAGRGLQLLFYSVGIGQISSEVPQNLSASRPQDRQFILSSKKLLLSDSGFYLCAWSVHMQYEQYFGPGTRLTVT.

The rearrangement links TRBV6-5 to TRBJ2-7, with 9 bases fitting TRBD2. This CDR3 region has 15 residues. Unmatched junction bases numbered 7, after V lost 7 bases and J lost 0 bases. CDR1 and CDR2 (germline): MNHEY, SVGAGI. CDR3 bases: TGTGCCAGCAAAAGACTAGCGGACGTCTCCTACGAGCAGTACTTC. Encoded protein: CASKRLADVSYEQYF.

The V call is TRBV30, the J call TRBJ2-1; 12 nucleotides align to TRBD2. V trimming: 7 bases; J trimming: 7 bases; junction bases outside the gene matches: 5. CDR3 length: 13 residues. Germline lookup yields CDR1 GTSNPN and CDR2 SVGIG (reference sequence). The CDR3 coding sequence is TGTGCCTCAACTAGCGGGGGGACGAATGAGCAGTTCTTC. Its protein product is CASTSGGTNEQFF.

V is TRBV6-1 and J is TRBJ1-2; TRBD1 might be the D (5 bases). The CDR3 length is 15 residues. CDR1 is MNHNS and CDR2 is SASEGT in the germline V gene. V lost 2 bases to trimming and J lost 3 bases, with 13 bases between them. The CDR3 DNA sequence: TGTGCCAGCAGTGAATTGGCAGGGCTCGACTATGGCTACACCTTC. Translation gives CASSELAGLDYGYTF.

The J gene is TRBJ1-2, the V gene TRBV18, with TRBD1 matching 8 bases. The CDR3 spans 16 residues. Losses at the gene ends were 3 bases for V and 4 bases for J; bases not matched to a gene: 10. Germline CDR1 reads KGHSH; CDR2 reads LQKENI. The chain's CDR3 is CASSPPAAGGSYGYTF. CDR3 DNA: TGTGCCAGCTCACCCCCCGCCGCAGGGGGCAGCTATGGCTACACCTTC.

The chain is built from TRBV5-1 and TRBJ1-1; 11 bases line up with TRBD1. V shed 0 bases, J shed 4 bases, and the junction held 2 bases outside the gene matches. Germline-derived CDR1 and CDR2 are SGHRS and YFSETQ. The length of the CDR3 is 15 residues. The CDR3, as DNA: TGCGCCAGCAGCTTGGAGGGACAGGGGGGCACTGAAGCTTTCTTT. It yields the protein CASSLEGQGGTEAFF.